The clone carrying this T cell receptor (beta chain) occurred a few times. Its antigen remains unknown. CDR3 length: 14 residues. V was clipped by 6 bases and J by 4 bases, with 16 bases between them. From germline, CDR1 is DFQATT and CDR2 SNEGSKA (reference sequence). Memory CD4+ cells were defined as CD4+CD45RO+CD25-. After constant-region reverse-primer amplification, full-length variable regions underwent semi-nested PCR with Nested Universal Primer A. TCRdb ran MiXCR on the 5' RACE reads and lists one entry per CDR3 protein. This sample has under 8,500 distinct CDR3 sequences, with around half found just once. Study-wide results and caveats: Tumor memory CD4+ T cell TCR gene usage clustered with blood and lymph node memory CD4+ cells and lymph node naive CD4+ cells.

The specimen sequenced was memory CD4+ T cells sorted from a lymph node. Indicated subset: memory CD4+ T cells, CD4+CD45RO+CD25-. The rearrangement links TRBV20-1 to TRBJ2-1; D is perhaps TRBD2 (5 bases). The source of this sequence is a female donor with breast cancer. The CDR3 DNA follows: TGCAGTGCCGCCAGTCTAGCCCAGTACAATGAGCAGTTCTTC. The encoded protein is CSAASLAQYNEQFF.